This T cell receptor beta chain was profiled in a study of cytomegalovirus exposure and HLA in healthy donors. Primers included in the PCR were 60 Vbeta and 13 Jbeta primers. This table comes from immunoSEQ multiplex PCR, and its TCRdb copy is limited to in-frame clones, with some not included. This table has under 200,000 clones, roughly 80% appearing once. V was cut by 7 bases and J by 10 bases, with 17 bases left in between. Germline lookup yields CDR1 MNHEY and CDR2 SMNVEV (reference sequence). The CDR3 has 14 residues. The count of this clone is one. The TCR sequence derives from a woman aged 40 to 55 in good health and CMV-seronegative. The chain joins TRBV27 to TRBJ1-6, with D tentatively TRBD1 (6 bases). The sequenced material came from PBMCs. CDR3 nucleotide sequence: TGTGCCAGCAACCAAAGGGGGATTTGGTCACCCCTCCACTTT. Protein sequence: CASNQRGIWSPLHF.